The present TCR beta chain was sequenced within a study of STAT3 mutations in large granular lymphocyte leukemia. About the research overall: Immunosuppressive therapy was given to more than half of T-LGLL patients.

Findings of the study overall: All newly emerging clones after therapy were STAT3 wild type. In T-cell large granular lymphocyte leukemia, about half of patients showed multiple immunodominant subclonotypes.

Generated by immunoSEQ multiplex PCR, the TCRdb table keeps only in-frame clones and is missing some. The repertoire holds 15,000 to 19,000 clones, with 85% to 95% as singletons. V lost 0 bases and J 3 bases, leaving 6 bases between the germline ends. CDR1 GTSNPN and CDR2 SVGIG come from the germline V gene (reference sequence). CDR3 length: 13 residues. Regarding this clone: Antigen specificity is unknown.

The sequence derives from a woman between 50 and 59 years old with T-cell large granular lymphocyte leukemia. Some clones in this sample may be carry-over from other donors' samples. The rearrangement joins TRBV30 to TRBJ1-5; D is uncertain. The sequencing input was peripheral blood mononuclear cells. The CDR3 sequence: CAWSVTDNQPQHF. The CDR3 DNA reads TGTGCCTGGAGTGTAACAGACAATCAGCCCCAGCATTTT.